This T cell receptor (beta chain) emerged from a study of Ad26.COV2.S vaccination and SARS-CoV-2 variants. Study-level information: Ad26.COV2.S given intramuscularly, once or twice 56 days apart.

Clones were read by immunoSEQ multiplex PCR, and TCRdb kept only the in-frame ones, dropping some. The sample records around 300,000 clones, 88% being singletons. The treatment was: roughly 19 received Ad26.COV2.S at low or high dose, single or two shots; five or six received placebo; per-sample allocation not given. It was on day 63 after the first vaccine or placebo injection that samples were taken. The donor's status was that of an adult aged 18-55 years in Boston. General study findings and limits: Those who received the vaccine showed greater spike-specific TCR breadth than those given placebo. Reportedly, after vaccination the spike-specific CD8+ and CD4+ T cell responses displayed substantial breadth.

On this clone: Its specificity is unknown.

There are 13 residues in the CDR3. Germline V gene data show CDR1 as KGHSH and CDR2 as LQKENI. V was shortened by 4 bases and J by 3 bases, with 10 bases between the two germline ends. This sequence originates from a person aged 18-65 years who received the Ad26.COV2.S COVID-19 vaccine or a placebo. V usage is TRBV18 and J usage is TRBJ2-7; weak D call: TRBD2 (6 bases). The sample consisted of peripheral blood, taken in a trial of Ad26.COV2.S vaccine versus placebo. The CDR3 sequence is CASSRGRIYEQYF. CDR3 sequence (DNA): TGTGCCAGCTCACGGGGGAGGATCTACGAGCAGTACTTC.